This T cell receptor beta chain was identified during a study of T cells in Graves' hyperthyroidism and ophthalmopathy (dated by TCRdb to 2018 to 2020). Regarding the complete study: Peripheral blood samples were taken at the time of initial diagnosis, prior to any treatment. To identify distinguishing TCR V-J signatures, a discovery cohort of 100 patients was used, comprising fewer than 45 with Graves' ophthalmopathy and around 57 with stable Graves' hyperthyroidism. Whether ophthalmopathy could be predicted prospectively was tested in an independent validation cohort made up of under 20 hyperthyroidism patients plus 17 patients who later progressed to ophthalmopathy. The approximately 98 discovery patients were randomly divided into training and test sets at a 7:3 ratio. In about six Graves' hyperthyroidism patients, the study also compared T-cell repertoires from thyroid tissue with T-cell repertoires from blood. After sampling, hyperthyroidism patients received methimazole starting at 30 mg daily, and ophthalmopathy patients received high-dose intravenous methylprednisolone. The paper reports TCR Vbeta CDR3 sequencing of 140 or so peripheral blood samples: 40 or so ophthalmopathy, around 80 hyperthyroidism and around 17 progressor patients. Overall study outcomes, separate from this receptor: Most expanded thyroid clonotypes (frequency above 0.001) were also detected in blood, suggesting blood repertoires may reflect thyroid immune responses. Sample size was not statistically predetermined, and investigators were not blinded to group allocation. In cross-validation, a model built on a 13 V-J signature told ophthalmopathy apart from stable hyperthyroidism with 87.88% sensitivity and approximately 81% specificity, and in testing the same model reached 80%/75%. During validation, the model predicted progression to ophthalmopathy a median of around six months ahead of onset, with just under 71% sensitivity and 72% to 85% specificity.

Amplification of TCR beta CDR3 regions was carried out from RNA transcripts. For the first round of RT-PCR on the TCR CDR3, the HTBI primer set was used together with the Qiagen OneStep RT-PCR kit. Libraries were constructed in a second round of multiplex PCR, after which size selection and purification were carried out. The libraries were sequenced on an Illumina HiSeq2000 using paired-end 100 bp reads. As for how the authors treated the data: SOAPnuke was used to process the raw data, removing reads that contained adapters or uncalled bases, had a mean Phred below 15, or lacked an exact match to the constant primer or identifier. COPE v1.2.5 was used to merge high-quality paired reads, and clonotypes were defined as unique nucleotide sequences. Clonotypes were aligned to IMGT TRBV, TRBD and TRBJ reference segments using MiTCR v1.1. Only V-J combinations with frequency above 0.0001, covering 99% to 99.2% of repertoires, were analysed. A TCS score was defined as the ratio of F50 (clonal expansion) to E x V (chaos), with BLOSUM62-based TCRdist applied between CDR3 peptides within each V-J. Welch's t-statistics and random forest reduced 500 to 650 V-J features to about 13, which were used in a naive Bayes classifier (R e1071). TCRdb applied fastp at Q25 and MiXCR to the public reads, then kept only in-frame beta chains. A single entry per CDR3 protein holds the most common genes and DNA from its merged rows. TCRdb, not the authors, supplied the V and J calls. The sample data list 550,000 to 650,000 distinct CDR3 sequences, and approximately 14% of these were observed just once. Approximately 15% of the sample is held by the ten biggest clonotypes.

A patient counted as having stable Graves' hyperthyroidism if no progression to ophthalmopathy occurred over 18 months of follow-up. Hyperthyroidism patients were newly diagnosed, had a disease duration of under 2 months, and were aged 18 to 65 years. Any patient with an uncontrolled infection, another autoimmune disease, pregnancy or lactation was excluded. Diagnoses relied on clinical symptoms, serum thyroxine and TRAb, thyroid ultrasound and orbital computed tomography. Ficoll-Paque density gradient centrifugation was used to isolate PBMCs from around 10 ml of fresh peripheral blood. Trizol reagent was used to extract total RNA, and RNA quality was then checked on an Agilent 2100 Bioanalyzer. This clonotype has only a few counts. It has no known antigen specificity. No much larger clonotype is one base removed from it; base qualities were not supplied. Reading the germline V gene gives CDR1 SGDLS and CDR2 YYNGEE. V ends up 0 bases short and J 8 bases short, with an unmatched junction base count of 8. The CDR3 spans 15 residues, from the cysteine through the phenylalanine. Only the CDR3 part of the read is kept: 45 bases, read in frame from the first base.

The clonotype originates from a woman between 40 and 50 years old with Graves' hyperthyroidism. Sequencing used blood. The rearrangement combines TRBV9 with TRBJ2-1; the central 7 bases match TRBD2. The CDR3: CASSVGLAAGDEQFF. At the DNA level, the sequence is TGTGCCAGCAGCGTAGGGCTAGCGGCGGGGGATGAGCAGTTCTTC.